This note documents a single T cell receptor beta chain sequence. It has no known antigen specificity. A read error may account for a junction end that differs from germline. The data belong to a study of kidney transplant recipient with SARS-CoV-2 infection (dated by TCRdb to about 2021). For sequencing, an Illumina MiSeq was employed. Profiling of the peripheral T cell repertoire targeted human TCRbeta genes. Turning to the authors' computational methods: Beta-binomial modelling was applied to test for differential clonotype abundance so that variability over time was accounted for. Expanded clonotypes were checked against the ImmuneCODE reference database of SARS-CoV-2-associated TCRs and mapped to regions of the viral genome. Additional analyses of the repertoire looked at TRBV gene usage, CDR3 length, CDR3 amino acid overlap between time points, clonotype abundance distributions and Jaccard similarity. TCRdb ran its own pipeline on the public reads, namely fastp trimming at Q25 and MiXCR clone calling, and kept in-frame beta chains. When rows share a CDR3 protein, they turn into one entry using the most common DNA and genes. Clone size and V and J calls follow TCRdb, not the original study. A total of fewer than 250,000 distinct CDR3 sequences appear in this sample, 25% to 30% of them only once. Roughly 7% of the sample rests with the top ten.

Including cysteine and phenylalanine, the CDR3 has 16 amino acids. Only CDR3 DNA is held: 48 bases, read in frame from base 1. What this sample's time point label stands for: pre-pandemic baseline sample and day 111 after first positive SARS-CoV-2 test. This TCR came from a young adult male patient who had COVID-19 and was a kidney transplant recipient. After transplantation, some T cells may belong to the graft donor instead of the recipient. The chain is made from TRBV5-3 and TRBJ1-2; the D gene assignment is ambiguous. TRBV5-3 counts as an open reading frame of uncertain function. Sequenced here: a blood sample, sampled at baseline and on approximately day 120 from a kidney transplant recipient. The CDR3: CGRDYKVVRKTYGYTF. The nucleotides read TGTGGCAGAGATTATAAAGTGGTGAGAAAGACCTACGGCTACACCTTC.